The text below deals with one T cell receptor (beta chain). Antigen: not known. The sample originates from a study of beta chain features in type 1 diabetes. Findings of the study overall: More deletions and fewer insertions at VDJ junctions were found in patients with type 1 diabetes. For Type 1 diabetes patients, all four CD4+ subsets carried TCRB CDR3s that were moderately but significantly shorter.

Sequencing targeted expressed TCRB transcripts, as all isolated RNA had been reverse transcribed. Sequencing of naive, central memory and regulatory T cell samples gave an average of about 3.57 million reads. Sequenced by immunoSEQ multiplex PCR; TCRdb stores in-frame clones only, minus some. The sample shows approximately 250,000 clones, more than 15% of them seen only once. The CDR3 runs 14 residues. The germline gives CDR1 SQVTM, CDR2 ANQGSEA. The ends were cut back, 6 bases at V and 0 bases at J, with 14 bases in the middle. This sequence originates from a man aged 25-40 years with type 1 diabetes. The sample taken for sequencing was naive CD4+ T cells from blood. V is TRBV29-1 and J is TRBJ1-1; perhaps TRBD1 as D (5 bases). The CDR3 here is CSVKGLHLNTEAFF. CDR3 coding DNA: TGCAGCGTCAAGGGACTGCACTTGAACACTGAAGCTTTCTTT.